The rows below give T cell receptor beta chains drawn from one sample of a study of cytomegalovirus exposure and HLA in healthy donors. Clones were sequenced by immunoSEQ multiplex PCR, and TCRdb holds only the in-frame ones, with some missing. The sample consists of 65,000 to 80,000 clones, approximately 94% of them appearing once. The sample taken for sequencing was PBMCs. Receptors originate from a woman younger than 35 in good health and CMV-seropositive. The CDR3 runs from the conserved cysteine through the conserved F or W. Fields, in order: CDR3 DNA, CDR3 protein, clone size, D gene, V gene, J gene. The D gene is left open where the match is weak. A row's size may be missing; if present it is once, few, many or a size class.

CDR3 DNA: TGCGCCAGCAGCATAACAGGGAACTATGGCTACACCTTC; CDR3 protein: CASSITGNYGYTF; clone size: NA; D gene: NA; V gene: TRBV5-1; J gene: TRBJ1-2
CDR3 DNA: TGTGCCAGCAGTTCCTGGACTAGACTCCCTACTGGGGAGCTGTTTTTT; CDR3 protein: CASSSWTRLPTGELFF; clone size: NA; D gene: TRBD2; V gene: TRBV6-5; J gene: TRBJ2-2
CDR3 DNA: TGTGCCAGCAGCTTAGTCGGGGGCTCCTACGAGCAGTACTTC; CDR3 protein: CASSLVGGSYEQYF; clone size: NA; D gene: NA; V gene: TRBV13; J gene: TRBJ2-7
CDR3 DNA: TGTGCCAGCAGCTCTCGACAGGGTGGGAACACTGAAGCTTTCTTT; CDR3 protein: CASSSRQGGNTEAFF; clone size: NA; D gene: TRBD1; V gene: TRBV7-9; J gene: TRBJ1-1
CDR3 DNA: TGTGCCAGCAGCTTAGGAGGCGGGGGGATCTACGAGCAGTACTTC; CDR3 protein: CASSLGGGGIYEQYF; clone size: NA; D gene: TRBD2; V gene: TRBV7-2; J gene: TRBJ2-7
CDR3 DNA: TGTGCCTGCTCGACAGGTTTCTCCTACGAGCAGTACTTC; CDR3 protein: CACSTGFSYEQYF; clone size: NA; D gene: NA; V gene: TRBV19; J gene: TRBJ2-7
CDR3 DNA: TGTGCCAGCAGCCCAAAGAGAGCCTACGAGCAGTACTTC; CDR3 protein: CASSPKRAYEQYF; clone size: NA; D gene: NA; V gene: TRBV7-8; J gene: TRBJ2-7
CDR3 DNA: TGTGCCAGCAGTTTAAACAGGGACTATGGCTACACCTTC; CDR3 protein: CASSLNRDYGYTF; clone size: NA; D gene: NA; V gene: TRBV6-5; J gene: TRBJ1-2
CDR3 DNA: TGTGCCAGCAGTTTCGCCCTCCTCCGACTCGGAGAAAAACTGTTTTTT; CDR3 protein: CASSFALLRLGEKLFF; clone size: NA; D gene: NA; V gene: TRBV28; J gene: TRBJ1-4
CDR3 DNA: TGTGCCAGCTCAGTTAGCCTCAGGGTGGTAGCTTTCTTT; CDR3 protein: CASSVSLRVVAFF; clone size: NA; D gene: NA; V gene: TRBV6-6; J gene: TRBJ1-1
CDR3 DNA: TGTGCCAGCAGCACAAGGACTAGCAGGGACGAGCAGTACTTC; CDR3 protein: CASSTRTSRDEQYF; clone size: NA; D gene: TRBD2; V gene: TRBV7-9; J gene: TRBJ2-7
CDR3 DNA: TGTGCCAGCAGCTTAGTCCCGGGACAGGATAACACTGAAGCTTTCTTT; CDR3 protein: CASSLVPGQDNTEAFF; clone size: once; D gene: TRBD1; V gene: TRBV7-9; J gene: TRBJ1-1
CDR3 DNA: TGTGCCAGCACAACAGGGGGCGGCCGTGTTGGCACTGAAGCTTTCTTT; CDR3 protein: CASTTGGGRVGTEAFF; clone size: NA; D gene: TRBD1; V gene: TRBV28; J gene: TRBJ1-1
CDR3 DNA: TGTGCCAGCAGCGTAGAAGGGCGGGAGGGGACGACGCAGTATTTT; CDR3 protein: CASSVEGREGTTQYF; clone size: NA; D gene: TRBD2; V gene: TRBV9; J gene: TRBJ2-3
CDR3 DNA: TGTGCCAGCAGTTGGGACAGGGGGCCTGAAGCTTTCTTT; CDR3 protein: CASSWDRGPEAFF; clone size: NA; D gene: TRBD1; V gene: TRBV2; J gene: TRBJ1-1
CDR3 DNA: TGTGCCAGCAGCCCTCGGACAATGAACACCGGGGAGCTGTTTTTT; CDR3 protein: CASSPRTMNTGELFF; clone size: NA; D gene: NA; V gene: TRBV7-9; J gene: TRBJ2-2
CDR3 DNA: TGTGCCAGCAGTTATCGGTGGGAGACCCAGTACTTC; CDR3 protein: CASSYRWETQYF; clone size: NA; D gene: NA; V gene: TRBV6-6; J gene: TRBJ2-5
CDR3 DNA: TGCAGCGTTGAAGATCTTCGCACAGATACGCAGTATTTT; CDR3 protein: CSVEDLRTDTQYF; clone size: NA; D gene: NA; V gene: TRBV29-1; J gene: TRBJ2-3
CDR3 DNA: TGTGCCAGCAGGCCCGGGACTAGCGGGAGTGAGCTGTTTTTT; CDR3 protein: CASRPGTSGSELFF; clone size: NA; D gene: TRBD2; V gene: TRBV7-3; J gene: TRBJ2-2
CDR3 DNA: TGTGCCTGGGGACAGCCTGAAGCTTTCTTT; CDR3 protein: CAWGQPEAFF; clone size: NA; D gene: NA; V gene: TRBV30; J gene: TRBJ1-1
CDR3 DNA: TGCGCCAGCAGCCAAGAGTGGGCAGATGGCTACACCTTC; CDR3 protein: CASSQEWADGYTF; clone size: NA; D gene: NA; V gene: TRBV4-1; J gene: TRBJ1-2
CDR3 DNA: TGTGCCAGCAGCGTAGACGGTAGCGGGGGGAATGAGCAGTTCTTC; CDR3 protein: CASSVDGSGGNEQFF; clone size: NA; D gene: TRBD2; V gene: TRBV9; J gene: TRBJ2-1
CDR3 DNA: TGTGCCAGTTCTTATCGACAGGGGGTTGGGGAGACCCAGTACTTC; CDR3 protein: CASSYRQGVGETQYF; clone size: once; D gene: TRBD1; V gene: TRBV19; J gene: TRBJ2-5
CDR3 DNA: TGTGCCAGTAGCTCGTCGGGACAGGTCTTGGGCTACACCTTC; CDR3 protein: CASSSSGQVLGYTF; clone size: NA; D gene: TRBD1; V gene: TRBV19; J gene: TRBJ1-2
CDR3 DNA: TGTGCCAGCAGTTTGGCTAGCGGCTACCAAGAGACCCAGTACTTC; CDR3 protein: CASSLASGYQETQYF; clone size: NA; D gene: TRBD2; V gene: TRBV27; J gene: TRBJ2-5
CDR3 DNA: TGTGCCAGCCACGGGGGACTAGCGGGAGCTCGCCGGGAGCTGTTTTTT; CDR3 protein: CASHGGLAGARRELFF; clone size: NA; D gene: TRBD2; V gene: TRBV28; J gene: TRBJ2-2
CDR3 DNA: TGTGCCAGAAGCACCAGGGTAACTAACTATGGCTACACCTTC; CDR3 protein: CARSTRVTNYGYTF; clone size: NA; D gene: NA; V gene: TRBV5-3; J gene: TRBJ1-2
CDR3 DNA: TGTGCCAGCAGCTTAAATAGCGTTACTGAAGCTTTCTTT; CDR3 protein: CASSLNSVTEAFF; clone size: NA; D gene: NA; V gene: TRBV7-8; J gene: TRBJ1-1
CDR3 DNA: TGTGCCAGTAGTATTACGACGGCCAGGGGCTACACCTTC; CDR3 protein: CASSITTARGYTF; clone size: once; D gene: NA; V gene: TRBV19; J gene: TRBJ1-2
CDR3 DNA: TGTGCCAGCAGCTTAGTGGCGGGCAACAATGAGCAGTTCTTC; CDR3 protein: CASSLVAGNNEQFF; clone size: once; D gene: NA; V gene: TRBV11-1; J gene: TRBJ2-1
CDR3 DNA: TGTGCCAGCAGTCCCGGGGGGGCTAGCAATCAGCCCCAGCATTTT; CDR3 protein: CASSPGGASNQPQHF; clone size: NA; D gene: NA; V gene: TRBV28; J gene: TRBJ1-5
CDR3 DNA: TGTGCCAGTAGTATCCCCCCCCCTGGCAATCAGCCCCAGCATTTT; CDR3 protein: CASSIPPPGNQPQHF; clone size: NA; D gene: NA; V gene: TRBV19; J gene: TRBJ1-5
CDR3 DNA: TGTGCCAGCAGCTTAGTACGGGAAGAAGCTTTCTTT; CDR3 protein: CASSLVREEAFF; clone size: NA; D gene: NA; V gene: TRBV11-2; J gene: TRBJ1-1
CDR3 DNA: TGTGCCATCAGTGGGTTAGCGGGAACCTACAATGAGCAGTTCTTC; CDR3 protein: CAISGLAGTYNEQFF; clone size: once; D gene: TRBD2; V gene: TRBV10-3; J gene: TRBJ2-1
CDR3 DNA: TGCGCCAGCAGCCAAGGGGGAGGGAGATCTTTCTTT; CDR3 protein: CASSQGGGRSFF; clone size: NA; D gene: NA; V gene: TRBV4-3; J gene: TRBJ1-1
CDR3 DNA: TGTGCCAGCAGTATCCACCGGGACAGGGGGCGGAGGGGTGAGCAGTTCTTC; CDR3 protein: CASSIHRDRGRRGEQFF; clone size: NA; D gene: TRBD1; V gene: TRBV14; J gene: TRBJ2-1
CDR3 DNA: TGTGCCAGCAGCCCAGGACAGGGCGCAGATACGCAGTATTTT; CDR3 protein: CASSPGQGADTQYF; clone size: NA; D gene: TRBD1; V gene: TRBV7-8; J gene: TRBJ2-3
CDR3 DNA: TGTGCCAGCAGCCCTCCTAGCGGTTGGGGCGGGCAGTACTTC; CDR3 protein: CASSPPSGWGGQYF; clone size: NA; D gene: TRBD2; V gene: TRBV5-4; J gene: TRBJ2-7
CDR3 DNA: TGCGCCAGCAAGGGACTAGCGGGACAAGAGACCCAGTACTTC; CDR3 protein: CASKGLAGQETQYF; clone size: NA; D gene: TRBD2; V gene: TRBV5-1; J gene: TRBJ2-5
CDR3 DNA: TGTGCCAGCAGCCCCGGGACAGGACCCTACGAGCAGTACTTC; CDR3 protein: CASSPGTGPYEQYF; clone size: NA; D gene: TRBD1; V gene: TRBV7-3; J gene: TRBJ2-7
CDR3 DNA: TGCAGCGTTTGGACAGAGCCCCTAGGCTACACCTTC; CDR3 protein: CSVWTEPLGYTF; clone size: NA; D gene: NA; V gene: TRBV29-1; J gene: TRBJ1-2
CDR3 DNA: TGTGCCAGTAGTATATTGGGAGGGGTTCAGCCCCAGCATTTT; CDR3 protein: CASSILGGVQPQHF; clone size: NA; D gene: NA; V gene: TRBV19; J gene: TRBJ1-5
CDR3 DNA: TGTGCCAGCAGCTTAGGACTCCCTACATATACGCAGTATTTT; CDR3 protein: CASSLGLPTYTQYF; clone size: NA; D gene: NA; V gene: TRBV7-2; J gene: TRBJ2-3
CDR3 DNA: TGTGCCACCAGCTCTGGAGCTGGGTCCGGGGTCGATGAGCAGTTCTTC; CDR3 protein: CATSSGAGSGVDEQFF; clone size: NA; D gene: NA; V gene: TRBV15; J gene: TRBJ2-1
CDR3 DNA: TGTGCCAGCAGCTTTAACTACGAGCAGTACTTC; CDR3 protein: CASSFNYEQYF; clone size: NA; D gene: NA; V gene: TRBV6-5; J gene: TRBJ2-7
CDR3 DNA: TGCGCCAGCAGCAGGGGAACGGGCACTGAAGCTTTCTTT; CDR3 protein: CASSRGTGTEAFF; clone size: NA; D gene: NA; V gene: TRBV5-1; J gene: TRBJ1-1
CDR3 DNA: TGTGCCAGCAGCTTAACAGGGGCCTCTGGAAACACCATATATTTT; CDR3 protein: CASSLTGASGNTIYF; clone size: NA; D gene: TRBD1; V gene: TRBV11-3; J gene: TRBJ1-3
CDR3 DNA: TGTGCCACCAGCAGAGAAGCCGGGACAGGGGCCTACGAGCAGTACTTC; CDR3 protein: CATSREAGTGAYEQYF; clone size: NA; D gene: TRBD1; V gene: TRBV15; J gene: TRBJ2-7
CDR3 DNA: TGTGCCAGCAGTTCCCATTATCGCAGGGCTAACTATGGCTACACCTTC; CDR3 protein: CASSSHYRRANYGYTF; clone size: once; D gene: NA; V gene: TRBV28; J gene: TRBJ1-2
CDR3 DNA: TGTGCCAGCATCTCAGGGGTACGCGAGCAGTACTTC; CDR3 protein: CASISGVREQYF; clone size: few; D gene: NA; V gene: TRBV28; J gene: TRBJ2-7
CDR3 DNA: TGTGCCAGCAGCATAGACTGGAACACTGAAGCTTTCTTT; CDR3 protein: CASSIDWNTEAFF; clone size: NA; D gene: NA; V gene: TRBV11-1; J gene: TRBJ1-1
CDR3 DNA: TGTGCCAGCAGTGAAGTAACAGGTTCCTACGAGCAGTACTTC; CDR3 protein: CASSEVTGSYEQYF; clone size: NA; D gene: NA; V gene: TRBV2; J gene: TRBJ2-7
CDR3 DNA: TGCGCCAGCAGCTTGGAAGGGCAGGGCTCTGGAAACACCATATATTTT; CDR3 protein: CASSLEGQGSGNTIYF; clone size: NA; D gene: NA; V gene: TRBV5-1; J gene: TRBJ1-3
CDR3 DNA: TGTGCCAGTAGTATTCTAGCGGGGGGGCGGAATGAGCAGTTCTTC; CDR3 protein: CASSILAGGRNEQFF; clone size: NA; D gene: TRBD2; V gene: TRBV19; J gene: TRBJ2-1
CDR3 DNA: TGTGCCAGCAGCCAGGAGGGCGGGATTGAAAAACTGTTTTTT; CDR3 protein: CASSQEGGIEKLFF; clone size: NA; D gene: NA; V gene: TRBV4-2; J gene: TRBJ1-4
CDR3 DNA: TGTGCCAGCAGCACTCGACTAGCGGCGGAATACGAGCAGTACTTC; CDR3 protein: CASSTRLAAEYEQYF; clone size: NA; D gene: TRBD2; V gene: TRBV7-9; J gene: TRBJ2-7
CDR3 DNA: TGTGCCACCAGCAGAGAGGCCCGCAGCAATCAGCCCCAGCATTTT; CDR3 protein: CATSREARSNQPQHF; clone size: NA; D gene: NA; V gene: TRBV15; J gene: TRBJ1-5